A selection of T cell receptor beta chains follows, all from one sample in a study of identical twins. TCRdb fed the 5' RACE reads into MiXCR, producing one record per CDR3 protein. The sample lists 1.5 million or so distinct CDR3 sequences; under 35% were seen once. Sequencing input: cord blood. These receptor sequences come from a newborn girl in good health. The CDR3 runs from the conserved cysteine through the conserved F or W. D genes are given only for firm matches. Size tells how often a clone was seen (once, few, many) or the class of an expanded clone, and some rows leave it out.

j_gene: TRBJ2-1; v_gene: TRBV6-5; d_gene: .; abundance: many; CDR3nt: TGTGCCAGCAGTTACTGGGTCTCAGGGCAGGGCAATGAGCAGTTCTTC; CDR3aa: CASSYWVSGQGNEQFF
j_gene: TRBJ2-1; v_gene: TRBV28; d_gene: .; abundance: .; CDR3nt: TGTGCCAGCAGTTCTGGCAGCCTGGGGTACAATGAGCAGTTCTTC; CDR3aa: CASSSGSLGYNEQFF
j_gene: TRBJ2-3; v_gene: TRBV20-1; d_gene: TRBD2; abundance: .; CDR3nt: TGCAGTGCTAGAGATGCAGCGGGGGGGCTTTTTTCTAGCACAGATACGCAGTATTTT; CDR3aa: CSARDAAGGLFSSTDTQYF
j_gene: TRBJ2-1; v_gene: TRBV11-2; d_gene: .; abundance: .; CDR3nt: TGTGCCAGCAGCGTCACGTCCTATTCCTACAATGAGCAGTTCTTC; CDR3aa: CASSVTSYSYNEQFF
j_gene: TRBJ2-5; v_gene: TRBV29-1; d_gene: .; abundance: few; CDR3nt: TGCAGCGTTGGCCATACAGGGTTGGAGACCCAGTACTTC; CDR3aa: CSVGHTGLETQYF
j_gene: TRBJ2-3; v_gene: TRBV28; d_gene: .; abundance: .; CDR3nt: TGTGCCAGCAGCCGAACTAGCCCCGCCCCCCCAGATACGCAGTATTTT; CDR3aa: CASSRTSPAPPDTQYF
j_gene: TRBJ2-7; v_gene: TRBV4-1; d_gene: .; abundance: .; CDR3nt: TGCGCCAGCAGCCAAGCCCGAGGGGGACTCTCCTACAATGAGCAGTACTTC; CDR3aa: CASSQARGGLSYNEQYF
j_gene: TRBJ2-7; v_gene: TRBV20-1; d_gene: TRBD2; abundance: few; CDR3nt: TGCAGTGCTAGACCATGGACTAGCGGGAGGACGACCTACGAGCAGTACTTC; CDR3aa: CSARPWTSGRTTYEQYF
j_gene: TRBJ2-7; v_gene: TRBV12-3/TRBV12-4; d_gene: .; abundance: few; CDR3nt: TGTGCCAGCAGAAGGGGGTGGTCCTACGAGCAGTACTTC; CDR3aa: CASRRGWSYEQYF
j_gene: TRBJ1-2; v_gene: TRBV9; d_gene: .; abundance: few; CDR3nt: TGTGCCAGCAGCGTAGCTACAGGGTTTGGCTACACCTTC; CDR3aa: CASSVATGFGYTF
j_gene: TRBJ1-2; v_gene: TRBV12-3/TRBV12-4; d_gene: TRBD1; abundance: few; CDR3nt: TGTGCCAGCAGTTTAGCGACAGGGAGGGGCTACACCTTC; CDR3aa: CASSLATGRGYTF
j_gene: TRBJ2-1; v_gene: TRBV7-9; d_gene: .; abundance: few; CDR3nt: TGTGCCAGCAGCTTTTTAACTCTCAGCTCCTACAATGAGCAGTTCTTC; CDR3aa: CASSFLTLSSYNEQFF
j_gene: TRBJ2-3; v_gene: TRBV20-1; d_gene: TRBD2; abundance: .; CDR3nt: TGCAGTGCCCCTAGCGGGAGGAGCACAGATACGCAGTATTTT; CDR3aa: CSAPSGRSTDTQYF
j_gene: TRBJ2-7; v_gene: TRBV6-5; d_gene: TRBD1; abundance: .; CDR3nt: TGTGCCAGCAGTTACTCTCAGGCAACAGGGGGGAATAGTTGGTACGAGCAGTACTTC; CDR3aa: CASSYSQATGGNSWYEQYF
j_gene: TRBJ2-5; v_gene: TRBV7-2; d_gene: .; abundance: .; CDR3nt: TGTGCCAGCAGCTTATTGAGCATAACTGCACAAGAGACCCAGTACTTC; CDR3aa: CASSLLSITAQETQYF
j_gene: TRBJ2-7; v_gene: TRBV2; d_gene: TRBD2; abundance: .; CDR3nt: TGTGCCAGCAGCCCTAGTCCTAGCGGGAGGTTTGCCGAGCAGTACTTC; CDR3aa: CASSPSPSGRFAEQYF
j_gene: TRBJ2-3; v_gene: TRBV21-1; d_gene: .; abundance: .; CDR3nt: TGTGCCAGCAGCAAATGGCGCGTTAGCGCAGATACGCAGTATTTT; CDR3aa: CASSKWRVSADTQYF
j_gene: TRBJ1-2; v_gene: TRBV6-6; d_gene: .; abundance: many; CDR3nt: TGTGCCAGCAGTTACGAACGCTTAGATGGCTACACCTTC; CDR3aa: CASSYERLDGYTF
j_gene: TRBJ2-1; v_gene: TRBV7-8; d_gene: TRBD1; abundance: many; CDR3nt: TGTGCCAGCAGCTGGACAGGATCCTACAATGAGCAGTTCTTC; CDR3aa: CASSWTGSYNEQFF
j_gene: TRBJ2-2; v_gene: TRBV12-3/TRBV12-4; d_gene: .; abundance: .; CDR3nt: TGTGCCAGCAGTTCCCGCAGGCAGGTCCCCGGGGAGCTGTTTTTT; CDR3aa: CASSSRRQVPGELFF
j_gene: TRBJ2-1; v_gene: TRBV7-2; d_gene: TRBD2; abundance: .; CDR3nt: TGTGCCAGCAGCTTAGTGTGGCCTCCTAGCGGGGGGGCCAATGAGCAGTTCTTC; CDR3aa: CASSLVWPPSGGANEQFF
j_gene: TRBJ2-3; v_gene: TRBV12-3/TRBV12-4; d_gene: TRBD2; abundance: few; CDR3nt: TGTGCCAGCAGACCGGGACTAGCGGGGGGGTTCACAGATACGCAGTATTTT; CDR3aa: CASRPGLAGGFTDTQYF
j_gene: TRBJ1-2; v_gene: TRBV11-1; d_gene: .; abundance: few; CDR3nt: TGTGCCAGCAGCTTATTTCCGGCCGGATGGAAGAGTGGCTACACCTTC; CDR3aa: CASSLFPAGWKSGYTF
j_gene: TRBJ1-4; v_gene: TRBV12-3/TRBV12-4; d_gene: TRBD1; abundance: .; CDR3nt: TGTGCCAGCAGGCAGACAGGGCCTAATGGAAAACTGTTTTTT; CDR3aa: CASRQTGPNGKLFF
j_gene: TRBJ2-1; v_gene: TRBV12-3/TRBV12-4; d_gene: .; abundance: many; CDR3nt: TGTGCCAGCAGTTTGTCCATTTACAATGAGCAGTTCTTC; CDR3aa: CASSLSIYNEQFF
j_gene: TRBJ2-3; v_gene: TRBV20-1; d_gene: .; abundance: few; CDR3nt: TGCAGTGCTAGCCCCCGGAACACAGATACGCAGTATTTT; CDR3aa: CSASPRNTDTQYF
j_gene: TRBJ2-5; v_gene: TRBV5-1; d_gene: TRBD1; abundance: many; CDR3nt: TGCGCCAGCAGCACCGGGACAGGGGAAGAGACCCAGTACTTC; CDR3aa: CASSTGTGEETQYF
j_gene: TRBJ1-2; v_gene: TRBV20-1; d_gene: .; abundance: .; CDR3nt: TGCAGTGCTAGAGATTTGTCGTCCCCGGGCTACACCTTC; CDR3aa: CSARDLSSPGYTF
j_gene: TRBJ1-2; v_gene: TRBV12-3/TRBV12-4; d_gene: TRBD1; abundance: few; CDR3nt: TGTGCCAGCAGTTACCGGGACAGGAGTTATGGCTACACCTTC; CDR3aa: CASSYRDRSYGYTF
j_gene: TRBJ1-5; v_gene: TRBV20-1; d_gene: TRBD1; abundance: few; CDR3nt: TGCAGTGCTAGGCAGGGGGCGAGTCAGCCCCAGCATTTT; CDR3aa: CSARQGASQPQHF
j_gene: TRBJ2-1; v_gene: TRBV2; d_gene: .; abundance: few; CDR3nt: TGTGCCAGCACCCCCGAGAGTAGCTTTGAGACATCCTACAATGAGCAGTTCTTC; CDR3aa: CASTPESSFETSYNEQFF
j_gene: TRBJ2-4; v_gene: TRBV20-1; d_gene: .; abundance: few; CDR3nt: TGCAGTGCCACCCAACTAGCCAAAAACATTCAGTACTTC; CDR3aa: CSATQLAKNIQYF
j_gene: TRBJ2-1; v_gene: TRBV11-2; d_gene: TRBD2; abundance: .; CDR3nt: TGTGCCAGCAGCATAGCCCCGGGACTACTCTCCTACGAGCAGTTCTTC; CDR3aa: CASSIAPGLLSYEQFF
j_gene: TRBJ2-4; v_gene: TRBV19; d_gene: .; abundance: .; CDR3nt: TGTGCCAGTAGTATCCGGAACATTCAGTACTTC; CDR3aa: CASSIRNIQYF
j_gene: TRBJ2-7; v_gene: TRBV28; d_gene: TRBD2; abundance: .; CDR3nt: TGTGCCAGCACCCTTAATAGCGGGAGTGTCTACGAGCAGTACTTC; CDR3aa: CASTLNSGSVYEQYF
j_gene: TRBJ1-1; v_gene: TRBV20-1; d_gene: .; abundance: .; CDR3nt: TGCAGTGCTAGAGTACCCCAACGGGGTATGAACACTGAAGCTTTCTTT; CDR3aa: CSARVPQRGMNTEAFF
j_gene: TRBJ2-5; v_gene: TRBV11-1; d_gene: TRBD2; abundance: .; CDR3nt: TGTGCCAGCAGCGATGGACTAGCAAGGTACAATGAGCAGTACTTC; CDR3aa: CASSDGLARYNEQYF
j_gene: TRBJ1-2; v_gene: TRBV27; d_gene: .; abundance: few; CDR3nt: TGTGCCAGCAGTCCGACAGGCCGCTATGGCTACACCTTC; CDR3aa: CASSPTGRYGYTF
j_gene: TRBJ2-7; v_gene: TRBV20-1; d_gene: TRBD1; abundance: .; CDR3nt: TGCAGTGCCATAGGGGACAGTCGCCACGAGCAGTACTTC; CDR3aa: CSAIGDSRHEQYF
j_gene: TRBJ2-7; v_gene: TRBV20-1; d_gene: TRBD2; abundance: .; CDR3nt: TGCAGTGCTAGAGATTCGGGGGGACTAGGACCTTACGAGCAGTACTTC; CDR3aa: CSARDSGGLGPYEQYF
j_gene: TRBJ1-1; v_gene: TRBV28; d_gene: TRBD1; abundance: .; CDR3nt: TGTGCCAGCAGTATCTTGGACAGGGTCACTGAAGCTTTCTTT; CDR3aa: CASSILDRVTEAFF